The present entry profiles one T cell receptor (beta chain) with its context. These data belong to a study of blood T cells in healthy people across ages. Using a J-beta primer mix together with a sample-barcoded 5' primer, a second PCR was run for roughly 7 to 11 cycles. TCRdb independently ran MiXCR on the 5' RACE reads; one entry per CDR3 protein. The repertoire holds 750,000 to 950,000 distinct CDR3 sequences, with around 24% as singletons. CDR3 length: 15 amino acids. The germline gives CDR1 SEHNR, CDR2 FQNEAQ (reference sequence). Trimming left V 4 bases short and J 4 bases short, with 16 bases between. These data were likewise used in another study, on T cells of mothers and their children.

The receptor was derived from a boy younger than 18 in good health. The V call is TRBV7-9, the J call TRBJ1-2; possibly TRBD1 for D (6 bases). Sequenced: blood. The CDR3 spells CASSSTGSSGYGYTF. CDR3 nucleotide sequence: TGTGCCAGCAGCTCAACAGGGTCATCAGGCTATGGCTACACCTTC.